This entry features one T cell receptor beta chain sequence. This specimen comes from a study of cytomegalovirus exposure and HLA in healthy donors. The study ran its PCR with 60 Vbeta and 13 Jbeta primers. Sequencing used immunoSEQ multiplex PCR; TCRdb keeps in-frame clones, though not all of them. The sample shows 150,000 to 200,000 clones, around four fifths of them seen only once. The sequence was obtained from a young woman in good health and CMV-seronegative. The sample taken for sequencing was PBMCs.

CDR3 amino acids: CASSPIPGRARSSGANVLTF. Here the CDR3 DNA reads TGTGCCAGCAGTCCTATCCCGGGCAGGGCGCGGTCCTCTGGGGCCAACGTCCTGACTTTC. The V gene is TRBV28, the J gene TRBJ2-6; TRBD1 is a possible D gene (5 bases). This CDR3 is built from 20 residues. CDR1 is MDHEN, CDR2 SYDVKM, per germline. V lost 5 bases and J 0 bases, leaving 23 bases between the germline ends.